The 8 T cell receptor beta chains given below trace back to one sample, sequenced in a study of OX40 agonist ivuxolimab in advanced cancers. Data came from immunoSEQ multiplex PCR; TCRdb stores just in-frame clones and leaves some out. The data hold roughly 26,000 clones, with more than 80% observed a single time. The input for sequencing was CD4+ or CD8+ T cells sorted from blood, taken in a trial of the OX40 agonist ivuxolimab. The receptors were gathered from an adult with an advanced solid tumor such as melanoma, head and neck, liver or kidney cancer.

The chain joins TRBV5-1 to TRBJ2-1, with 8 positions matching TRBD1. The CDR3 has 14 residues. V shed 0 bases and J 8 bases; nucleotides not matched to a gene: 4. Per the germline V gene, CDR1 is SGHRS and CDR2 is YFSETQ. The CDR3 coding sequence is TGCGCCAGCAGCTTGGCCACAGGGGGTGATGAGCAGTTCTTC. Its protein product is CASSLATGGDEQFF.

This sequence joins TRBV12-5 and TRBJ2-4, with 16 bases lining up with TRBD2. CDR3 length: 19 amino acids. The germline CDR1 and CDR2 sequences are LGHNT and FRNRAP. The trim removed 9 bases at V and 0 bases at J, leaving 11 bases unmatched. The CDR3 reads CARPTGLAGGGIAKNIQYF. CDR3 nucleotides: TGTGCTAGGCCAACGGGACTAGCGGGAGGGGGAATAGCCAAAAACATTCAGTACTTC.

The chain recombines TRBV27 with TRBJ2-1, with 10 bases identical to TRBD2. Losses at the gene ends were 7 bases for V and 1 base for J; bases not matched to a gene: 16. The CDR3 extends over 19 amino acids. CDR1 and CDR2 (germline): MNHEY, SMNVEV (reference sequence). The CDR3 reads CASIRISRIAGGSYNEQFF. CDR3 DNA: TGTGCCAGCATACGGATTAGCCGAATAGCGGGGGGTTCCTACAATGAGCAGTTCTTC.

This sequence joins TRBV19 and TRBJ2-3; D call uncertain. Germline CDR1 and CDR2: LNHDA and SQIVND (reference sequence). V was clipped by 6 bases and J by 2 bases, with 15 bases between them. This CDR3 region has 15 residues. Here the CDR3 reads CASSVTPLPTDTQYF. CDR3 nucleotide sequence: TGTGCCAGTAGCGTAACACCCCTTCCCACAGATACGCAGTATTTT.

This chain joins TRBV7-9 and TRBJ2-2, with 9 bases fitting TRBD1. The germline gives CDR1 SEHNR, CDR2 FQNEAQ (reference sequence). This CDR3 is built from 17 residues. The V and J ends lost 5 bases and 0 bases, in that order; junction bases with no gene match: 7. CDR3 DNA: TGTGCCAGCAGCCCACAGGGGGCCAGCGCGAACACCGGGGAGCTGTTTTTT. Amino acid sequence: CASSPQGASANTGELFF.

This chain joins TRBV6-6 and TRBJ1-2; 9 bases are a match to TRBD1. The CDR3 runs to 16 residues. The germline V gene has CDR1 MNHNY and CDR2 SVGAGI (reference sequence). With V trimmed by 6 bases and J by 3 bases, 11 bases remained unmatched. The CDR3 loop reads CASSFGRDREDYGYTF. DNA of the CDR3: TGTGCCAGCAGCTTTGGCCGGGACAGGGAGGACTATGGCTACACCTTC.

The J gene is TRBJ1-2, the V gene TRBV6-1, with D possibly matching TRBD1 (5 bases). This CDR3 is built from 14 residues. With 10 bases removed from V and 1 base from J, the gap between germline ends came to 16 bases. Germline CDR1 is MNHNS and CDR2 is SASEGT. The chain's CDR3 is CAIGASGGNYGYTF. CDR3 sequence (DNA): TGTGCCATCGGGGCCTCTGGCGGTAACTATGGCTACACCTTC.

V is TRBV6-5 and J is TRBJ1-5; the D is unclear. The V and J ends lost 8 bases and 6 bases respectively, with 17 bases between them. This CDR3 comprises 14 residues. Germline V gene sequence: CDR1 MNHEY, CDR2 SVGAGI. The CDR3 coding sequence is TGTGCCAGCGGCTCCTGGAGTGGTATTCAGCCCCAGCATTTT. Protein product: CASGSWSGIQPQHF.